This T cell receptor beta chain was observed in a study of technical replicates of blood from a handful of donors (dated by TCRdb to the late 2010s). The method behind the library was the immunoSEQ multiplex PCR assay. TCRdb mirrors the immuneACCESS table, restricted to in-frame sequences. Some clones are absent from its copies; in checked studies, under half trace to an unresolved V gene, and the reason for the others is unknown. In this sample the table shows about 88,000 clones, about 90% of which occur a single time. Approximately 0.3% of the sample is in the top ten clones. The CDR3 measures 16 amino acids from cysteine to phenylalanine. Left in the record is the CDR3 DNA by itself, 48 bases read in frame from the first base. V and J are trimmed by 5 bases and 8 bases, and the gene matches miss 15 bases of the junction. Taken from the germline V gene, the CDR1 and CDR2 loops are SGHVS and FQNEAQ.

Of note for this clone: This receptor's antigen is unknown. Per-base quality was not reported, and no clone a single base away is much larger than it.

The chain couples TRBV7-8 to TRBJ2-1; a stretch of 7 junction bases matches TRBD2. Sequencing was performed on T cells isolated from PBMCs. This clonotype was sampled from a human donor in good health. The sequenced DNA: TGTGCCAGCAGCCTACTTGGCGGGAGTGCTTTATATGAGCAGTTCTTC. It encodes CASSLLGGSALYEQFF.